This TCR beta chain was obtained from a study of cytomegalovirus exposure and HLA in healthy donors. Study results and limitations: Researchers reported in a later analysis that a missense DCLRE1C variant was tied to TCR beta V- and J-gene trimming.

As concerns this clone: The target antigen is unknown.

This PCR relied on a set of 60 Vbeta primers and 13 Jbeta primers. Assay: immunoSEQ multiplex PCR; the TCRdb copy retains only in-frame clones and omits some. The repertoire consists of roughly 120,000 clones, with 70% to 85% occurring once and the leading ten covering roughly 4%. This CDR3 contains 14 residues. V shed 2 bases and J shed 0 bases, with 8 bases lying between them. Germline V gene data show CDR1 as SGDLS and CDR2 as YYNGEE. V gene TRBV9 combines with J gene TRBJ1-1; TRBD1 is a possible D gene (5 bases). The sequence came from a human donor in good health. The sample was PBMCs. CDR3 amino acids: CASSVAGVNTEAFF. The CDR3 region has the DNA TGTGCCAGCAGCGTGGCGGGGGTGAACACTGAAGCTTTCTTT.